Listed here are 17 T cell receptor beta chains from one sample, sequenced in a study of metastatic and nonmetastatic thyroid tumors (dated by TCRdb to between 2020 and 2021). The method was PCR. Sequencer: Illumina HiSeq 4000. TCRdb redid the processing of the public reads, applying fastp at Q25 and MiXCR, and retained in-frame beta chains. This sample gives some 15,000 clones in total; around 25% of them show up just once. Approximately 11% of the sample lies in the top ten. None of the patients had been given any treatment before thyroid surgery. The sequenced sample was blood. These receptors originate from a male donor with papillary thyroid cancer or a benign thyroid nodule (not recorded which). Some clones in this sample may be carry-over from other donors' samples.

In its sample, this clone was seen a few times. This chain connects TRBV11-2 to TRBJ2-7, with 9 bases that match TRBD1. After removal of 8 bases from V and 6 bases from J, the junction contained 17 bases not matched to a gene. The CDR3 is 16 residues long. CDR1 is SGHAT and CDR2 is FQNNGV in the germline V gene. The DNA of the CDR3 is TGTGCCAGCTTACTCGACGGACAGGGGAATCTAGGCGAGCAGTACTTC. Translation gives CASLLDGQGNLGEQYF.

This clone was counted only a few times. The chain joins TRBV27 to TRBJ2-7; D is uncertain. CDR1 is MNHEY and CDR2 is SMNVEV in the germline V gene (reference sequence). V gave up 3 bases and J gave up 3 bases, with 12 bases separating them. This CDR3 comprises 14 residues. In DNA form, the CDR3 reads TGTGCCAGCAGTTTCTTATCATCTGGCTACGAGCAGTACTTC. It specifies CASSFLSSGYEQYF.

The chain links TRBV7-2 to TRBJ2-7; 9 positions match TRBD1. Losses at the gene ends were 6 bases for V and 2 bases for J; bases not matched to a gene: 8. Germline CDR1 reads SGHTA; CDR2 reads FQGNSA. This CDR3 has 15 amino acids. CDR3 nucleotides: TGTGCCAGCAGTAATCTTTACAGGGGGCCCTACGAGCAGTACTTC. Protein product: CASSNLYRGPYEQYF.

The gene calls are TRBV20-1 and TRBJ2-1; 8 bases align to TRBD2. The junction had 9 bases not matched to a gene; V was cut back by 2 bases and J by 0 bases. Per the germline V gene, CDR1 is DFQATT and CDR2 is SNEGSKA (reference sequence). This CDR3 is 17 amino acids long. CDR3 loop: CSARTVGGRSSYNEQFF. Here the CDR3 DNA reads TGCAGTGCTAGAACGGTAGGCGGGAGGAGCTCCTACAATGAGCAGTTCTTC.

The chain recombines TRBV30 with TRBJ2-6; the D is unclear. Germline V gene lookup returns CDR1 GTSNPN and CDR2 SVGIG (reference sequence). This CDR3 comprises 16 residues. Trimming took off 2 bases at V and 0 bases at J, with 11 bases between the two ends. The CDR3 DNA is TGTGCCTGGAGTTTGGCAATAAGCTCTGGGGCCAACGTCCTGACTTTC. Its translation is CAWSLAISSGANVLTF.

In this sample, this clone turned up many times. The chain uses TRBV28 and TRBJ1-5, with 8 bases matching TRBD1. This CDR3 is built from 15 residues. CDR1 is MDHEN, CDR2 SYDVKM, per germline. The J segment lost 9 bases and the V segment lost 6 bases, leaving 13 bases of the junction unmatched. CDR3 bases: TGTGCCAGCAGATTGGCAGGGGGCGCGTATCGGCCCCAGCATTTT. This translates into CASRLAGGAYRPQHF.

This clone is labeled medium-sized. The chain employs TRBV12-3 or TRBV12-4 and TRBJ2-1; TRBD2 matches at 11 bases. The V and J ends lost 6 bases and 0 bases, in that order; junction bases with no gene match: 4. This CDR3 comprises 16 residues. The CDR3 spells CASREGLAGSYNEQFF. CDR3 in DNA: TGTGCCAGCAGGGAAGGACTAGCGGGCTCCTACAATGAGCAGTTCTTC.

This clone occurred many times. The chain combines TRBV7-2 with TRBJ2-4; TRBD2 matches at 8 bases. Looked up from germline, CDR1 is SGHTA and CDR2 is FQGNSA. The V and J ends lost 3 bases and 0 bases, in that order; junction bases with no gene match: 1. The CDR3 length is 15 residues. CDR3: CASSFGGVAKNIQYF. The CDR3, as DNA: TGTGCCAGCAGCTTCGGGGGGGTAGCCAAAAACATTCAGTACTTC.

This clone has at least ten counts. Other DNA variants within this sample encode the same CDR3. V gene TRBV15 combines with J gene TRBJ2-1; D perhaps matches TRBD2 (5 bases). Germline CDR1 reads LNHNV; CDR2 reads YYDKDF (reference sequence). V was trimmed by 4 bases and J by 4 bases, leaving 14 bases between them. CDR3 size: 15 residues. The chain's CDR3 is CATSIPGLQYNEQFF. The CDR3 nucleotides read TGTGCCACCAGCATCCCGGGGTTACAGTACAATGAGCAGTTCTTC. Looking up the rest from reference TRBV15 and TRBJ2-1 gives the full variable domain: DAMVIQNPRYQVTQFGKPVTLSCSQTLNHNVMYWYQQKSSQAPKLLFHYYDKDFNNEADTPDNFQSRRPNTSFCFLDIRSPGLGDTAMYLCATSIPGLQYNEQFFGPGTRLTVL.

This clone was counted a few times. The V gene is TRBV20-1, the J gene TRBJ2-3, with 13 bases aligning to TRBD2. The ends lost 0 bases at V and 0 bases at J; junction bases unmatched: 15. The CDR3 covers 21 residues. Germline V gives CDR1 DFQATT, CDR2 SNEGSKA (reference sequence). The CDR3 spells CSARDPGGLAGKIGSTDTQYF. CDR3 sequence (DNA): TGCAGTGCTAGAGATCCGGGGGGACTAGCGGGAAAGATTGGGAGCACAGATACGCAGTATTTT.

This clone was seen repeatedly, ten times or more. The chain uses TRBV15 and TRBJ2-5; D tentatively reads TRBD1 or TRBD2 (5 bases each). V lost 6 bases and J 5 bases, leaving 22 bases between the germline ends. CDR1 LNHNV and CDR2 YYDKDF come from the germline V gene (reference sequence). This CDR3 has 16 residues. The CDR3 DNA reads TGTGCCACCAGGCCAACCCGGGACGAGATTTCGGAGACCCAGTACTTC. Amino acids: CATRPTRDEISETQYF. The variable domain in full, completed from reference TRBV15 and TRBJ2-5, reads DAMVIQNPRYQVTQFGKPVTLSCSQTLNHNVMYWYQQKSSQAPKLLFHYYDKDFNNEADTPDNFQSRRPNTSFCFLDIRSPGLGDTAMYLCATRPTRDEISETQYFGPGTRLLVL.

This chain uses TRBV15 with TRBJ2-2, with 11 bases identical to TRBD2. Germline CDR1 reads LNHNV; CDR2 reads YYDKDF (reference sequence). The CDR3 has 16 amino acids. V lost 3 bases to trimming and J lost 7 bases; unmatched junction nucleotides: 7. The CDR3 spells CATSSLLAGGGGELFF. The CDR3 nucleotides read TGTGCCACCAGCAGCCTTCTAGCGGGGGGTGGCGGGGAGCTGTTTTTT.

The chain recombines TRBV5-1 with TRBJ2-7; D is perhaps TRBD2 (6 bases). Germline V gene sequence: CDR1 SGHRS, CDR2 YFSETQ. This CDR3 contains 16 residues. The ends were cut back, 4 bases at V and 4 bases at J, with 21 bases in the middle. CDR3 residues: CASSATDLGGNYEQYF. CDR3 bases: TGCGCCAGCAGCGCGACAGACCTTGGAGGGAATTACGAGCAGTACTTC.

This clone came up once. The chain couples TRBV20-1 to TRBJ1-2, with 8 bases that match TRBD1. V shed 5 bases and J 6 bases; nucleotides not matched to a gene: 2. The CDR3 spans 11 residues. Germline values: CDR1 DFQATT, CDR2 SNEGSKA (reference sequence). The CDR3 spells CSAQGAHGYTF. As DNA, the CDR3 is TGCAGTGCTCAGGGGGCCCATGGCTACACCTTC.

In this sample, this clone turned up many times. The gene calls are TRBV11-1 and TRBJ2-1, with D perhaps TRBD2 (5 bases). Trimming cost V 5 bases and J 2 bases, with 16 bases left between them. The CDR3 runs to 16 residues. Looked up from germline, CDR1 is SGHAT and CDR2 is FQDESV (reference sequence). The DNA of the CDR3 is TGTGCCAGCAGCGAAAGACCGGACTCCACCTACAATGAGCAGTTCTTC. It encodes CASSERPDSTYNEQFF.

This clone was counted at least ten times. This chain connects TRBV30 to TRBJ2-3, with D possibly TRBD1 on 5 matching bases. In germline, CDR1 is GTSNPN, CDR2 SVGIG (reference sequence). Trimming pared 1 base from V and 0 bases from J, leaving 11 bases between. This CDR3 has 15 amino acids. The DNA for the CDR3 is TGTGCCTGGAGTGGGACAACTTCTAGCACAGATACGCAGTATTTT. Its translation: CAWSGTTSSTDTQYF.

This clone appeared a few times. An end of the junction differs from the germline gene, which may be a read error. The rearrangement joins TRBV6-2 or TRBV6-3 to TRBJ2-1, with TRBD2 identical over 14 bases. The CDR3 has 18 residues. CDR1 is MNHEY, CDR2 SVGEGT, per germline. For the CDR3, the DNA is TGTGCCAGCACTTACTCAGGGGGACTAGCGGGAGATAAGTATGAGCAGTTCTTC. This sequence encodes CASTYSGGLAGDKYEQFF.